This T cell receptor (beta chain) was obtained from a study of T cells in localized non-small cell lung cancer. This CDR3 has 16 residues. Trimming cost V 5 bases and J 3 bases; bases outside gene matches: 9. Germline CDR1 MDHEN, CDR2 SYDVKM. A remark on this clone: The target antigen is unknown.

The study, taken as a whole, reports: Detection in adjacent lung was observed for a median roughly 55 of the top 100 tumor clones. The tumor had only one region sequenced, so heterogeneity remains possible. Of the tissues analyzed, uninvolved adjacent lung showed maximal T cell clonality, greater than tumor. Those with higher blood T cell density had longer overall survival.

The method was immunoSEQ multiplex PCR; TCRdb's version includes in-frame clones alone and lacks a portion of them. The table lists 130,000 or so clones, more than 70% of them singletons, with 1.5% to 2% in the top ten. This chain joins TRBV28 and TRBJ2-7, with 11 bases that match TRBD2. The sample in question was peripheral blood, obtained before any cancer treatment. The receptor's source is a female donor over 55 with stage I lung adenocarcinoma. CDR3 nucleotides: TGTGCCAGCAGTCCCCAAAAACTAGCGGGAGTCTACGAGCAGTACTTC. Amino acid sequence: CASSPQKLAGVYEQYF.